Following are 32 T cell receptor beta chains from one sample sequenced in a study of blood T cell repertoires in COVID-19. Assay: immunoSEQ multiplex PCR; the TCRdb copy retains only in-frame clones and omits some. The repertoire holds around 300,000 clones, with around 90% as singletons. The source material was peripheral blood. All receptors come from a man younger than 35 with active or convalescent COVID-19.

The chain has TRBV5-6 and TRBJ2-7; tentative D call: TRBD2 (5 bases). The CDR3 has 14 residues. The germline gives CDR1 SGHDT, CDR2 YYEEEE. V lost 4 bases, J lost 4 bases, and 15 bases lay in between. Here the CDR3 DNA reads TGTGCCAGCAGCCCCAGCGGTTCAGCATACGAGCAGTACTTC. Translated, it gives CASSPSGSAYEQYF.

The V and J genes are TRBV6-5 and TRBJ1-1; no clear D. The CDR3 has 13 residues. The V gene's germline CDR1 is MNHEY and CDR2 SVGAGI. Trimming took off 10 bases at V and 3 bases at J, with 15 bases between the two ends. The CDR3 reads CANTSHADTEAFF. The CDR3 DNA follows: TGTGCCAACACGTCCCACGCCGACACTGAAGCTTTCTTT.

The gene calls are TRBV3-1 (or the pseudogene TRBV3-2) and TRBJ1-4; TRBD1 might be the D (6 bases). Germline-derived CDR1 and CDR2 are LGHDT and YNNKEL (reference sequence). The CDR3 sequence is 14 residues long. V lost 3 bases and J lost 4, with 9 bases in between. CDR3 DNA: TGTGCCAGCAGCCAGACAGGCTATAATGAAAAACTGTTTTTT. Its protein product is CASSQTGYNEKLFF.

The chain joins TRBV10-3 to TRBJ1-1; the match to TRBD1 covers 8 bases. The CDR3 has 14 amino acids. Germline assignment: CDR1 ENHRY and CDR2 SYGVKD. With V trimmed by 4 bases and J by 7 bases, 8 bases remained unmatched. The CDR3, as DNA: TGTGCCATCAGTGTGCAGGGGGCGCGGGGTGAAGCTTTCTTT. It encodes CAISVQGARGEAFF.

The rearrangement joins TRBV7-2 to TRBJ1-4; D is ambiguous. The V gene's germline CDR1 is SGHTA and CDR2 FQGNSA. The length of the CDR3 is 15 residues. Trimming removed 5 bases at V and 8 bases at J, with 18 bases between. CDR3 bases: TGTGCCAGCAGCGCCACGGAGGGTGTGGAGGAAAAACTGTTTTTT. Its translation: CASSATEGVEEKLFF.

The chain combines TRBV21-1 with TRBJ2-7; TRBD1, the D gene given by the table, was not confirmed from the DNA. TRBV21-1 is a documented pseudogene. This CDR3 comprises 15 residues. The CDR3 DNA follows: TGTGCCAGCAGCAAAGGACAGGGTAAAGTATACGAGCAGTACTTC. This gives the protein CASSKGQGKVYEQYF.

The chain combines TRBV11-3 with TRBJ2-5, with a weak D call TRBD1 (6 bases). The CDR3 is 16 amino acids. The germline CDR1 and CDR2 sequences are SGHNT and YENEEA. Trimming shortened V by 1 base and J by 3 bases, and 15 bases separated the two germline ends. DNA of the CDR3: TGTGCCAGCAGCTTAGGGCCTAGACAGGCCGAAGAGACCCAGTACTTC. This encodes CASSLGPRQAEETQYF.

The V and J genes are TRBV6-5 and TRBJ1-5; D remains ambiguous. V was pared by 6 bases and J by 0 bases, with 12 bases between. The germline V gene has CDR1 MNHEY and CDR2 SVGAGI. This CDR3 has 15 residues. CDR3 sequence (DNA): TGTGCCAGCAGAGCCTACAGAAATAGCAATCAGCCCCAGCATTTT. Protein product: CASRAYRNSNQPQHF.

CDR3 nucleotides: TGTGCCAGCAGTCCCACACCGACAGGGATCGGCAATTCACCCCTCCACTTT. Translating it yields CASSPTPTGIGNSPLHF. The chain uses TRBV6-6 and TRBJ1-6; 7 bases are shared with TRBD1. The length of the CDR3 is 17 residues. J was trimmed by 7 bases and V by 5 bases; bases with no gene match: 14. Germline V gene lookup returns CDR1 MNHNY and CDR2 SVGAGI (reference sequence).

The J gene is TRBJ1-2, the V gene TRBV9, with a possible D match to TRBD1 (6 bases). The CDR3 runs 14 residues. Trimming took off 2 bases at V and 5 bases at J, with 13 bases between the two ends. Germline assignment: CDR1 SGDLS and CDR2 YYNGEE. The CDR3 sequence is CASSVGGGVYGYTF. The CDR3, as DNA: TGTGCCAGCAGCGTGGGAGGGGGTGTTTATGGCTACACCTTC.

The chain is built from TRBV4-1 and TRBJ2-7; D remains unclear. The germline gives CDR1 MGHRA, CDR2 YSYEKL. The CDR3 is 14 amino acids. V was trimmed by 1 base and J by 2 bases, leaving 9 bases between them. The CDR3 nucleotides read TGCGCCAGCAGCCAAGCCGTCTCTCCCTACGAGCAGTACTTC. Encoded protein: CASSQAVSPYEQYF.

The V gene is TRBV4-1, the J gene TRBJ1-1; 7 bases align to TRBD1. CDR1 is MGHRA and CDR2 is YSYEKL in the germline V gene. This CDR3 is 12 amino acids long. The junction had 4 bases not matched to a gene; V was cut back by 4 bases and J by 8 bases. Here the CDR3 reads CASSRGQAEAFF. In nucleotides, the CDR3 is TGCGCCAGCAGCCGCGGACAGGCCGAAGCTTTCTTT.

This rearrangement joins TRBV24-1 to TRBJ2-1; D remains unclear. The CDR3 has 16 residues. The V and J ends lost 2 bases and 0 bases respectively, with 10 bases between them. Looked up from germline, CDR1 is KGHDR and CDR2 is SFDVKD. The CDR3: CATSDSAGSSYNEQFF. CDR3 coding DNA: TGTGCCACCAGTGATTCAGCAGGTAGCTCCTACAATGAGCAGTTCTTC.

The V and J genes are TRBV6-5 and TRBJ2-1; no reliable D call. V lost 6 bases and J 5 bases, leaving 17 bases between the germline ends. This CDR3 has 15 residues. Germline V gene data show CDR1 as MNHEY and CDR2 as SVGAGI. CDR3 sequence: CASRPGPKDDNEQFF. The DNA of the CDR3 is TGTGCCAGCAGACCGGGTCCTAAAGACGACAATGAGCAGTTCTTC.

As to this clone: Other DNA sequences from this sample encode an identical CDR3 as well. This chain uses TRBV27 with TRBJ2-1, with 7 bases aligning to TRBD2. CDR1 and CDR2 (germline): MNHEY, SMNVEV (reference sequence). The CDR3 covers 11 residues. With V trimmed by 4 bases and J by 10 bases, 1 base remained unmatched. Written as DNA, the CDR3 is TGTGCCAGCAGTTCCGGGGGGGAGCAGTTCTTC. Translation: CASSSGGEQFF.

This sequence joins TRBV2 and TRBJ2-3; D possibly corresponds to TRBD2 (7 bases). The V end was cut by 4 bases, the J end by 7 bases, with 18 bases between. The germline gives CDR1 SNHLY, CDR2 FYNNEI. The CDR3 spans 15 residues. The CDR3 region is CASSAGEGGLNTQYF. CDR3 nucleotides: TGTGCCAGCAGTGCTGGTGAGGGGGGGCTGAATACGCAGTATTTT.

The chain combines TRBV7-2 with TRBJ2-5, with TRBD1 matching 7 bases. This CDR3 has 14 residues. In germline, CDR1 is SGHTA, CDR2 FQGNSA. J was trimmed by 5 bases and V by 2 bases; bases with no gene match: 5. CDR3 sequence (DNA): TGTGCCAGCAGCTTACACAGGGGAAGGGAGACCCAGTACTTC. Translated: CASSLHRGRETQYF.

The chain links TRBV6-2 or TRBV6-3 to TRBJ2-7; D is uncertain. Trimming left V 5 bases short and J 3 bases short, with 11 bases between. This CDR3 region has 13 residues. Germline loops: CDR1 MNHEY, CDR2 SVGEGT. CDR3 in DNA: TGTGCCAGCAGTCCCGACTCACTCTACGAGCAGTACTTC. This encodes CASSPDSLYEQYF.

Written as DNA, the CDR3 is TGTGCCAGCAGGCTAAGGACAGGGATGGGGAACACTGAAGCTTTCTTT. Protein product: CASRLRTGMGNTEAFF. This rearrangement joins TRBV28 to TRBJ1-1; 8 bases agree with TRBD1. CDR3 length: 16 amino acids. With 6 bases clipped from V and 1 base from J, the junction kept 10 bases outside the gene matches. CDR1 is MDHEN and CDR2 is SYDVKM in the germline V gene.

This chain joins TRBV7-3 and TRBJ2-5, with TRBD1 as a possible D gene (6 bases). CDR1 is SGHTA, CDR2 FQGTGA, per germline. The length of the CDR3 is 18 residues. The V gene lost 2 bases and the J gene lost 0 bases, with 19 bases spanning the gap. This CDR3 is CASSLGPGDPIYQETQYF. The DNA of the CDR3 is TGTGCCAGCAGCTTAGGGCCAGGGGATCCTATTTACCAAGAGACCCAGTACTTC. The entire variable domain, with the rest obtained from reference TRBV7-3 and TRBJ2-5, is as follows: GAGVSQTPSNKVTEKGKYVELRCDPISGHTALYWYRQSLGQGPEFLIYFQGTGAADDSGLPNDRFFAVRPEGSVSTLKIQRTERGDSAVYLCASSLGPGDPIYQETQYFGPGTRLLVL.

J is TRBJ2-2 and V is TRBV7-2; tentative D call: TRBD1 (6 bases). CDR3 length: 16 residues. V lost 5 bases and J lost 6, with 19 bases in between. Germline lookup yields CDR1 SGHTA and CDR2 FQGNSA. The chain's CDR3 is CASSAPGQQGPGELFF. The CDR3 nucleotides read TGTGCCAGCAGCGCACCGGGACAACAAGGTCCCGGGGAGCTGTTTTTT.

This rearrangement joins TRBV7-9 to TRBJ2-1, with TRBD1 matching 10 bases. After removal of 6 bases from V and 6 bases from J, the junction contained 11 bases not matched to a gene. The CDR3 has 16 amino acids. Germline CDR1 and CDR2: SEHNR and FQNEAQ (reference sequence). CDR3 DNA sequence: TGTGCCAGCAGGGGCCCGGGGACAGGGGTTGGCAATGAGCAGTTCTTC. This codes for CASRGPGTGVGNEQFF.

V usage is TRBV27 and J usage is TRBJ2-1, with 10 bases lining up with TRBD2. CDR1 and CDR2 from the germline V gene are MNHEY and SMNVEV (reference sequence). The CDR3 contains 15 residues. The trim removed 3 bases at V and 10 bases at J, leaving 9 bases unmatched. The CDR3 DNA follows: TGTGCCAGCAGTTTGGCGGCTAGCGGGGGAGGAGAGCAGTTCTTC. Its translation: CASSLAASGGGEQFF.

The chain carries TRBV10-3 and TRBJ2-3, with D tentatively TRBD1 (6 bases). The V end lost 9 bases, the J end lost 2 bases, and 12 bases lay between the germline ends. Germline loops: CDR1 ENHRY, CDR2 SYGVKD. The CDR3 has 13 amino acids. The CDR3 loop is CAINRDFTDTQYF. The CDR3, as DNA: TGTGCCATAAACAGGGATTTCACAGATACGCAGTATTTT.

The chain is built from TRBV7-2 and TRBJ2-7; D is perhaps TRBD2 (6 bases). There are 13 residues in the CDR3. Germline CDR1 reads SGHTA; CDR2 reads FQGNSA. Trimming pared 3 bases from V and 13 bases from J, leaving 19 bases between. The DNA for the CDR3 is TGTGCCAGCAGCTTCGGGGGACTTGAGGATCTCTACTTC. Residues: CASSFGGLEDLYF.

The CDR3 protein is CASRDGHNYGYTF. As DNA, the CDR3 is TGCGCCAGCAGGGACGGACACAACTATGGCTACACCTTC. The V gene is TRBV5-1, the J gene TRBJ1-2; possibly TRBD1 for D (5 bases). The V gene's germline CDR1 is SGHRS and CDR2 YFSETQ. The CDR3 is 13 residues long. Trimming cost V 5 bases and J 2 bases, with 10 bases left between them.

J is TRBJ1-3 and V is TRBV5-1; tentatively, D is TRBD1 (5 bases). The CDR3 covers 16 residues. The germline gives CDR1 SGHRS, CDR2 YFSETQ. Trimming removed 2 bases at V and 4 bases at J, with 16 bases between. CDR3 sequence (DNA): TGCGCCAGCAGCTTTGGCGACAGCCGTGTGGGAAACACCATATATTTT. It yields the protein CASSFGDSRVGNTIYF. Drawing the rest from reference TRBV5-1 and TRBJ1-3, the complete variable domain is KAGVTQTPRYLIKTRGQQVTLSCSPISGHRSVSWYQQTPGQGLQFLFEYFSETQRNKGNFPGRFSGRQFSNSRSEMNVSTLELGDSALYLCASSFGDSRVGNTIYFGEGSWLTVV.

The CDR3 is CASSRDRGLSSTEAFF. CDR3 nucleotide sequence: TGTGCCAGCAGCCGGGACAGGGGGCTCTCTAGCACTGAAGCTTTCTTT. The chain is built from TRBV11-1 and TRBJ1-1; 12 positions match TRBD1. This CDR3 region has 16 residues. Germline CDR1 is SGHAT and CDR2 is FQDESV (reference sequence). V lost 5 bases and J lost 4; bases outside the gene matches: 8.

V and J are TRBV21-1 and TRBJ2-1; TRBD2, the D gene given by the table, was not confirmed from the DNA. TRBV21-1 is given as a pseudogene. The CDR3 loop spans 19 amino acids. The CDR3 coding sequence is TGTGCCAGCAGCAAAGTTCAGGAGGGACTAGCGGGAGAGTACAATGAGCAGTTCTTC. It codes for CASSKVQEGLAGEYNEQFF.

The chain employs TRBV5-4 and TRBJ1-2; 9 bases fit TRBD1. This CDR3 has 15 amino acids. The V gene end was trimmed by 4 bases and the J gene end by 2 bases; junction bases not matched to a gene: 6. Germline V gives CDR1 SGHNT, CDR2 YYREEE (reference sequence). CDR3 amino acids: CASSRRQGVNYGYTF. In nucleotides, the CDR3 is TGTGCCAGCAGCCGAAGACAGGGGGTAAACTATGGCTACACCTTC. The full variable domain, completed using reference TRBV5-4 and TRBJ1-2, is ETGVTQSPTHLIKTRGQQVTLRCSSQSGHNTVSWYQQALGQGPQFIFQYYREEENGRGNFPPRFSGLQFPNYSSELNVNALELDDSALYLCASSRRQGVNYGYTFGSGTRLTVV.

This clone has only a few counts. CDR3 in DNA: TGTGCCAGTAGTGACGGACAGGCCAACTATGGCTACACCTTC. Protein sequence: CASSDGQANYGYTF. The chain uses TRBV19 and TRBJ1-2; 7 nucleotides line up with TRBD1. CDR1 LNHDA and CDR2 SQIVND come from the germline V gene (reference sequence). The V segment lost 5 bases and the J segment 2 bases; nucleotides outside the gene matches: 5. The CDR3 length is 14 residues.

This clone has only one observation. CDR3 loop: CASSLLTGNNEQFF. The CDR3 DNA reads as TGTGCCAGCAGTTTATTGACTGGAAACAATGAGCAGTTCTTC. This rearrangement joins TRBV27 to TRBJ2-1; unclear D gene. Germline CDR1 and CDR2: MNHEY and SMNVEV (reference sequence). CDR3 length equals 14 residues. V was trimmed by 1 base and J by 5 bases, leaving 9 bases between them.